Presented here are 4 T cell receptor beta chains from one specimen sequenced in a study of T-cell reconstitution after alpha-beta-depleted transplantation in children. A library of TCRbeta sequences, prepared with unique molecular identifiers, was generated. TCRdb redid the calling of the PCR reads with MiXCR, one entry per CDR3 protein. The sample holds roughly 50,000 distinct CDR3 sequences, about 40% seen once. Sequencing was performed on PBMCs, mostly from graft donor cells, taken 360 days after TCRalphabeta/CD19-depleted stem cell transplant. The receptor source for this set is a male patient younger than 18 who had a stem cell transplant for acute lymphoblastic leukemia, so the T cells may come from the graft donor.

A single count supports this clonotype. V usage is TRBV28 and J usage is TRBJ2-7; 7 bases align to TRBD2. Germline lookup yields CDR1 MDHEN and CDR2 SYDVKM. Trimming cost V 7 bases and J 0 bases; bases outside gene matches: 6. The CDR3 totals 14 residues. The DNA for the CDR3 is TGTGCCAGCAAGGCTAGCGGAAACTCCTACGAGCAGTACTTC. Translated, it gives CASKASGNSYEQYF.

The chain joins TRBV12-3 or TRBV12-4 to TRBJ2-6; the D gene is possibly TRBD1 (6 bases). V lost 6 bases to trimming and J lost 12 bases, with 18 bases between them. The CDR3 contains 14 residues. CDR3 protein: CASSKGHFHTVLTF. The CDR3 nucleotides read TGTGCCAGCAGCAAGGGACACTTTCATACCGTCCTGACTTTC.

The chain is built from TRBV12-3 or TRBV12-4 and TRBJ1-5, with D hard to call. The CDR3 is made up of 14 amino acids. The germline V and J ends were trimmed by 1 base and 7 bases, with 11 bases remaining between them. CDR3 sequence reads: CASSLVGLGQPQHF. CDR3 DNA: TGTGCCAGCAGTTTAGTCGGTCTGGGCCAGCCCCAGCATTTT.

This clonotype showed up just a few times. V usage is TRBV15 and J usage is TRBJ2-5; D is unresolved. The CDR3 runs 17 residues. Germline V gene lookup returns CDR1 LNHNV and CDR2 YYDKDF (reference sequence). Trimming stripped 0 bases from V and 2 bases from J, with 16 bases between. The CDR3 is CATSRELSTAGQETQYF. The DNA of the CDR3 is TGTGCCACCAGCAGAGAACTCTCTACGGCAGGTCAAGAGACCCAGTACTTC.